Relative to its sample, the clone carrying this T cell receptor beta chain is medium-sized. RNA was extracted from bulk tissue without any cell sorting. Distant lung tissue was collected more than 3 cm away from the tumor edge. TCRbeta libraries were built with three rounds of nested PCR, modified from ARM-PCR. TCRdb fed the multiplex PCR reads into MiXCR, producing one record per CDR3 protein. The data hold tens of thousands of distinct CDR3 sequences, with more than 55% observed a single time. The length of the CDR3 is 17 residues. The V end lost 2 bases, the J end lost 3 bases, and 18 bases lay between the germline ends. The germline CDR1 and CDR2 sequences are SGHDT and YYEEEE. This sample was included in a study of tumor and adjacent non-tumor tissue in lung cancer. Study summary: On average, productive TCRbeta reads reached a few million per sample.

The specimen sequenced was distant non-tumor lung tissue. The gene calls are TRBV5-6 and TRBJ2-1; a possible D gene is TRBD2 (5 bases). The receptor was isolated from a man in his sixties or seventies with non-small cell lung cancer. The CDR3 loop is CASSLLKSGRNYNEQFF. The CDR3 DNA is TGTGCCAGCAGCTTACTAAAAAGCGGCCGGAACTACAATGAGCAGTTCTTC.